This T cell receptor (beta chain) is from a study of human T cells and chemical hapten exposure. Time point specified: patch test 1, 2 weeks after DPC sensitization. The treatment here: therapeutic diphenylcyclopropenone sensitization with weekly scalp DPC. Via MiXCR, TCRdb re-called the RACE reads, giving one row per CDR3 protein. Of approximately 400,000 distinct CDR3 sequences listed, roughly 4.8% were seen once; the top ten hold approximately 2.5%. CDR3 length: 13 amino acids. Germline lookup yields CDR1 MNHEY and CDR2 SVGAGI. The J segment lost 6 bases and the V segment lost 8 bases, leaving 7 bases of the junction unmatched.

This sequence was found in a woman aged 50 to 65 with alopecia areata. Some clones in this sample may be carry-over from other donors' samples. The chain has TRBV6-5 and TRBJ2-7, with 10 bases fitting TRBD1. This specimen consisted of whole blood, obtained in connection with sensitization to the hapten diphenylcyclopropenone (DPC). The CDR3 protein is CASGDRGRFEQYF. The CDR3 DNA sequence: TGTGCCAGCGGTGACAGGGGGCGTTTCGAGCAGTACTTC.